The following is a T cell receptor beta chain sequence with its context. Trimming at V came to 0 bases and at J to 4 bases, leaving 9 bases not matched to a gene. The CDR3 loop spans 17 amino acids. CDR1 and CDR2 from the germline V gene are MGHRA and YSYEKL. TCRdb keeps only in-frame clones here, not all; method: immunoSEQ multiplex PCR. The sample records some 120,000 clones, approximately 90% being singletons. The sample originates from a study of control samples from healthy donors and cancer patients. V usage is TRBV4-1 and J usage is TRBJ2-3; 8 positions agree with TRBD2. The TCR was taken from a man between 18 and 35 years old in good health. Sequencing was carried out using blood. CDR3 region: CASSQDSGLAGADTQYF. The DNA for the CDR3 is TGCGCCAGCAGCCAAGATAGTGGGCTAGCGGGTGCAGATACGCAGTATTTT.